These 21 T cell receptor beta chains were all obtained from the same sample, sequenced in a study of blood T cells in healthy people across ages. Through a sample-barcoded 5' primer and a J-beta primer mix, a second PCR was run for roughly 6 to 12 cycles. TCRdb analysed the 5' RACE reads with MiXCR anew, one entry per CDR3 protein. This table holds roughly 1.4 million distinct CDR3 sequences, approximately 60% found once. Sequences were obtained from blood. The receptors come from a young man in good health.

V and J are TRBV5-1 and TRBJ2-3, with TRBD1 matching 8 bases. Per germline, CDR1 SGHRS and CDR2 YFSETQ. With V trimmed by 5 bases and J by 2 bases, 7 bases remained unmatched. The length of the CDR3 is 15 residues. CDR3 loop: CASRKQGVTTDTQYF. CDR3 DNA sequence: TGCGCCAGCAGAAAACAGGGGGTGACCACAGATACGCAGTATTTT.

The gene calls are TRBV29-1 and TRBJ2-1; D gene uncertain. The DNA matches TRBJ2-7 better at its end, which makes the J call doubtful. CDR3 length equals 12 residues. Germline assignment: CDR1 SQVTM and CDR2 ANQGSEA. The CDR3 nucleotides read TGCAGCGTTGACGTATCCTACAATGAGCAGTACTTC. Translated, it gives CSVDVSYNEQYF.

In its sample, this clonotype was seen a few times. The rearrangement links TRBV4-3 to TRBJ2-1, with TRBD1 as a possible D gene (6 bases). The germline gives CDR1 LGHNA, CDR2 YSLEER. The CDR3 is 16 residues long. Trimming took 0 bases from V and 7 from J, leaving 16 bases between them. The CDR3 DNA reads as TGCGCCAGCAGCCAAGATTCAGGGGTGGTGGGGAATGAGCAGTTCTTC. Its protein product is CASSQDSGVVGNEQFF.

This sequence joins TRBV27 and TRBJ1-2; maybe TRBD1 (6 bases). The CDR3 sequence is 13 residues long. The V gene's germline CDR1 is MNHEY and CDR2 SMNVEV (reference sequence). The V gene lost 8 bases and the J gene lost 7 bases, with 17 bases spanning the gap. Written as DNA, the CDR3 is TGTGCCAGCGGGACACCGTATTCAGGTGGCTACACCTTC. The encoded protein is CASGTPYSGGYTF.

CDR3 in DNA: TGTGCCAGCAAATTGGGCTATGGCTACACCTTC. This codes for CASKLGYGYTF. This chain joins TRBV7-9 and TRBJ1-2, with D unresolved. The CDR3 has 11 amino acids. The ends were cut back, 7 bases at V and 4 bases at J, with 7 bases in the middle. Germline assignment: CDR1 SEHNR and CDR2 FQNEAQ (reference sequence).

The chain employs TRBV20-1 and TRBJ2-5, with D unresolved. Germline CDR1 and CDR2: DFQATT and SNEGSKA (reference sequence). V was trimmed by 2 bases and J by 7 bases, leaving 11 bases between them. This CDR3 comprises 12 residues. This CDR3 reads CSARPDKPTQYF. CDR3 nucleotides: TGCAGTGCTAGACCCGACAAACCGACCCAGTACTTC.

The chain has TRBV6-5 and TRBJ2-7; D may be TRBD2 (7 bases). The CDR3 consists of 16 residues. V gave up 5 bases and J gave up 4 bases, with 21 bases separating them. Per germline, CDR1 MNHEY and CDR2 SVGAGI. Here the CDR3 DNA reads TGTGCCAGCAGTACCTCACGGGGGGCTGTGGGGTACGAGCAGTACTTC. This gives the protein CASSTSRGAVGYEQYF.

The genes are TRBV5-1 and TRBJ2-1; 7 nucleotides line up with TRBD2. The tail of the sequence fits TRBJ2-7 better, so the J call may be wrong. There are 15 residues in the CDR3. Germline-derived CDR1 and CDR2 are SGHRS and YFSETQ. CDR3 residues: CASSSTSESYNEQYF. The CDR3 DNA follows: TGCGCCAGCAGCTCCACTAGCGAGTCCTACAATGAGCAGTACTTC.

The chain combines TRBV4-1 with TRBJ2-3; D possibly corresponds to TRBD2 (5 bases). Deletions cut 3 bases from V and 3 bases from J, with 13 bases between. CDR3 size: 15 residues. Per the germline V gene, CDR1 is MGHRA and CDR2 is YSYEKL. For the CDR3, the DNA is TGCGCCAGCAGCCAGAGACGAGGGAGAACAGATACGCAGTATTTT. This sequence encodes CASSQRRGRTDTQYF.

This clonotype was detected only a few times. This chain links TRBV6-5 with TRBJ1-2; 9 positions match TRBD1. The V and J ends lost 0 bases and 6 bases, in that order; junction bases with no gene match: 5. Germline V gene lookup returns CDR1 MNHEY and CDR2 SVGAGI. The length of the CDR3 is 15 residues. As DNA, the CDR3 is TGTGCCAGCAGTTACTCCCACAGGGGGCTACATGGCTACACCTTC. Its translation is CASSYSHRGLHGYTF.

This clonotype was observed a few times. This chain connects TRBV5-1 to TRBJ1-4; 9 bases are shared with TRBD1. CDR3 length: 14 residues. Germline CDR1 and CDR2: SGHRS and YFSETQ. The junction had 4 bases not matched to a gene; V was cut back by 5 bases and J by 5 bases. CDR3 loop: CASSRGTGNEKLFF. The CDR3 DNA reads as TGCGCCAGCAGTCGCGGGACAGGGAATGAAAAACTGTTTTTT. The whole variable domain, remainder taken from reference TRBV5-1 and TRBJ1-4, is KAGVTQTPRYLIKTRGQQVTLSCSPISGHRSVSWYQQTPGQGLQFLFEYFSETQRNKGNFPGRFSGRQFSNSRSEMNVSTLELGDSALYLCASSRGTGNEKLFFGSGTQLSVL.

CDR3 loop: CASSSPGDGETQYF. DNA for the CDR3: TGTGCCAGCAGTTCCCCTGGGGATGGAGAGACCCAGTACTTC. The V gene is TRBV7-8, the J gene TRBJ2-5; no clear D. Per germline, CDR1 SGHVS and CDR2 FQNEAQ. V gave up 6 bases and J gave up 4 bases, with 15 bases separating them. This CDR3 is 14 amino acids long.

This chain joins TRBV5-1 and TRBJ2-7; TRBD1 might be the D (6 bases). V lost 3 bases, J lost 6 bases, and 13 bases lay in between. The CDR3 extends over 13 amino acids. In germline, CDR1 is SGHRS, CDR2 YFSETQ. The CDR3 DNA follows: TGCGCCAGCAGCTATGAAACAGGGTGCGAGCAGTACTTC. It encodes CASSYETGCEQYF.

This chain joins TRBV7-9 and TRBJ1-1, with no clear D. The CDR3 is 12 amino acids. Per germline, CDR1 SEHNR and CDR2 FQNEAQ (reference sequence). V lost 7 bases and J lost 6, with 12 bases in between. CDR3 coding DNA: TGTGCCAGCACCCGTCGAGTGCCTGAAGCTTTCTTT. As protein: CASTRRVPEAFF.

The genes are TRBV11-1 and TRBJ2-3, with unresolved D. CDR1 and CDR2 (germline): SGHAT, FQDESV (reference sequence). The CDR3 loop spans 15 amino acids. Trimming took 1 base from V and 6 from J, leaving 14 bases between them. CDR3 DNA sequence: TGTGCCAGCAGCTTAGAAGGTTCCGGGTCGGATACGCAGTATTTT. Translating it yields CASSLEGSGSDTQYF.

This clonotype was counted between two and nine times. The chain has TRBV21-1 and TRBJ1-2; TRBD1, the table's D call, was not compared with the DNA. TRBV21-1 is labeled a pseudogene. The CDR3 has 13 residues. This CDR3 is CASSKESRDGYTF. As DNA, the CDR3 is TGTGCCAGCAGCAAAGAAAGCCGGGATGGCTACACCTTC.

The chain employs TRBV27 and TRBJ2-1; D may be TRBD1 or TRBD2 (6 bases each). V dropped 6 bases and J dropped 2 bases, with 14 bases sitting between them. Per germline, CDR1 MNHEY and CDR2 SMNVEV (reference sequence). The CDR3 has 15 amino acids. DNA of the CDR3: TGTGCCAGCAGACCCGTTGGGGGGCCCTACAATGAGCAGTTCTTC. Translation: CASRPVGGPYNEQFF.

The V call is TRBV15, the J call TRBJ2-3; TRBD2 aligns across 13 bases. Germline trimming cut 6 bases from V and 1 base from J; bases unmatched to any gene: 10. The CDR3 runs to 18 residues. Germline V gives CDR1 LNHNV, CDR2 YYDKDF (reference sequence). CDR3 sequence: CATRETSGGTVGTDTQYF. CDR3 in DNA: TGTGCCACCAGGGAGACTAGCGGGGGGACCGTCGGCACAGATACGCAGTATTTT. The full variable domain, rest sourced from reference TRBV15 and TRBJ2-3, is DAMVIQNPRYQVTQFGKPVTLSCSQTLNHNVMYWYQQKSSQAPKLLFHYYDKDFNNEADTPDNFQSRRPNTSFCFLDIRSPGLGDTAMYLCATRETSGGTVGTDTQYFGPGTRLTVL.

This chain connects TRBV28 to TRBJ2-1; D is ambiguous. Trimming took off 4 bases at V and 4 bases at J, with 14 bases between the two ends. The CDR3 spans 15 residues. Germline-derived CDR1 and CDR2 are MDHEN and SYDVKM. CDR3 residues: CASSSPFPEYNEQFF. DNA of the CDR3: TGTGCCAGCAGTTCCCCGTTTCCAGAGTACAATGAGCAGTTCTTC.

In its sample, this clonotype was seen a few times. This chain uses TRBV4-1 with TRBJ2-1; D may be TRBD2 (6 bases). The CDR3 totals 13 residues. The germline V gene encodes CDR1 MGHRA and CDR2 YSYEKL. V lost 3 bases and J 8 bases, leaving 11 bases between the germline ends. Here the CDR3 reads CASSQAGGYEQFF. Written as DNA, the CDR3 is TGCGCCAGCAGCCAGGCTGGAGGGTATGAGCAGTTCTTC.

The chain recombines TRBV3-1 with TRBJ2-3; TRBD2 matches at 8 bases. The CDR3 contains 14 residues. CDR1 and CDR2 (germline): LGHDT, YNNKEL (reference sequence). J was trimmed by 2 bases and V by 6 bases; bases with no gene match: 4. The CDR3 nucleotides read TGTGCCAGCAGACTAGCGGTCCACACAGATACGCAGTATTTT. Protein product: CASRLAVHTDTQYF.